This record concerns one TCR beta chain sequence. The target antigen is unknown. These data originate in a study of metastatic and nonmetastatic thyroid tumors. Study context: Repertoire comparison spanned blood and tumor or nodule tissue of malignant and benign thyroid patients.

No treatment of any kind had been given to any patient before thyroid surgery. Study results and limitations: In both blood and tumor samples, TCR beta diversity was reported significantly higher for malignant than benign nodules.

This CDR3 region has 17 residues. Germline CDR1 MNHEY, CDR2 SMNVEV (reference sequence). The V end lost 5 bases, the J end lost 8 bases, and 26 bases lay between the germline ends. In the study's own analysis: The authors used CDR3 differences across clinicopathological groups to build a distant-metastasis classifier for papillary thyroid cancer. TCRdb redid the clone calls on the PCR reads using MiXCR. TCRdb, not the authors, supplied the V and J calls. Seen here are 60,000 or so clones, 25% to 35% observed once, and the top ten hold about 16%. The sequenced sample consisted of blood. This chain links TRBV27 with TRBJ2-3; D could derive from TRBD1 or TRBD2 (6 bases each). This TCR derives from a female donor with papillary thyroid cancer or a benign thyroid nodule (not recorded which). Some clones in this sample may be carry-over from other donors' samples. CDR3 DNA sequence: TGTGCCAGCAGTCCCCGGGTCGGGGGCCCCCCGTCGAGTACGCAGTATTTT. The encoded protein is CASSPRVGGPPSSTQYF.